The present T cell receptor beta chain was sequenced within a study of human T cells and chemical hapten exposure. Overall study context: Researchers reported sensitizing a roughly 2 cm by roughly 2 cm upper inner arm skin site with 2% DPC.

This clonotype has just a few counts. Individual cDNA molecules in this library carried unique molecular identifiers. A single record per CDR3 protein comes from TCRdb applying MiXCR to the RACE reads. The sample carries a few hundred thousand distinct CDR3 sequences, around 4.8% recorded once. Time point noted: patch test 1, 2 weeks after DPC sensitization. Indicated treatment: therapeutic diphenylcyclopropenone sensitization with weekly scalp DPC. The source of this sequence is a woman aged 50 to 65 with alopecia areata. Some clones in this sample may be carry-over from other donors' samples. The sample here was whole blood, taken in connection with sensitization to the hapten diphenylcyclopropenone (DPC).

The CDR3 loop reads CASSLNNPRSEQYF. The CDR3 nucleotides read TGTGCCAGCAGCTTAAACAACCCTCGTAGCGAGCAGTACTTC. This chain joins TRBV7-9 and TRBJ2-7; D is undetermined. CDR3 length equals 14 residues. Trimming left V 2 bases short and J 6 bases short, with 14 bases between. CDR1 SEHNR and CDR2 FQNEAQ come from the germline V gene (reference sequence).